One sample yielded the 24 T cell receptor beta chains listed below, sequenced in a study of spatial heterogeneity in lung cancer. Study-wide findings and caveats: Tumoral mutation counts were tracked by counts of expanded intratumoral alpha and beta TCRs.

TCRdb called the 5' RACE reads again in MiXCR, with one record for every CDR3 protein. This table holds some 20,000 distinct CDR3 sequences, roughly 15% found once. The antigens these receptors bind are not known. Time point indicated: sample taken at primary tumor resection. This sample comprised lung tumor tissue, obtained at surgery. Receptor source: a female donor with early-stage non-small cell lung cancer.

CDR3 nucleotide sequence: TGTGCCAGCAGCTTATACAGAAACACCGGGGAGCTGTTTTTT. Translating gives CASSLYRNTGELFF. The chain recombines TRBV7-9 with TRBJ2-2; unclear D gene. There are 14 residues in the CDR3. Trimming removed 2 bases from V and 2 bases from J, with 6 bases in between. Germline V gives CDR1 SEHNR, CDR2 FQNEAQ (reference sequence).

The genes are TRBV28 and TRBJ2-1; 7 bases align to TRBD1. This CDR3 has 13 residues. Trimming at V came to 5 bases and at J to 5 bases, leaving 3 bases not matched to a gene. Germline V lookup: CDR1 MDHEN, CDR2 SYDVKM. The CDR3 loop reads CASSRTGHNEQFF. In nucleotides, the CDR3 is TGTGCCAGCAGTAGGACAGGTCACAATGAGCAGTTCTTC.

This clonotype has a handful of counts. J is TRBJ2-5 and V is TRBV3-1; a weak D match, TRBD1 (6 bases). CDR3 length equals 13 residues. Germline-derived CDR1 and CDR2 are LGHDT and YNNKEL (reference sequence). The V end was cut by 9 bases, the J end by 3 bases, with 14 bases between. CDR3 in amino acids: CARKQGRKETQYF. CDR3 nucleotides: TGTGCCAGGAAACAGGGCAGAAAAGAGACCCAGTACTTC.

This clonotype has a handful of counts. This chain uses TRBV18 with TRBJ2-3; D unclear. The germline CDR1 and CDR2 sequences are KGHSH and LQKENI. CDR3 size: 15 residues. The V end lost 2 bases, the J end lost 0 bases, and 9 bases lay between the germline ends. The DNA for the CDR3 is TGTGCCAGCTCACCAGACGCTCCTAGCACAGATACGCAGTATTTT. Translating gives CASSPDAPSTDTQYF.

This clonotype was counted at least ten times. The gene calls are TRBV7-3 and TRBJ2-7; 7 nucleotides align to TRBD2. The germline V gene encodes CDR1 SGHTA and CDR2 FQGTGA. With 7 bases clipped from V and 3 bases from J, the junction kept 9 bases outside the gene matches. This CDR3 comprises 14 residues. The DNA of the CDR3 is TGTGCCAGCATCGGTTTCGTAGCGGGCTACGAGCAGTACTTC. Protein product: CASIGFVAGYEQYF.

V gene TRBV5-6 combines with J gene TRBJ2-2; 9 nucleotides match TRBD2. With V trimmed by 3 bases and J by 7 bases, 10 bases remained unmatched. Germline-derived CDR1 and CDR2 are SGHDT and YYEEEE. The CDR3 loop spans 16 amino acids. The CDR3, as DNA: TGTGCCAGCAGCTGGATTAGCGGGAGAGCTGGCGGGGAGCTGTTTTTT. Residues: CASSWISGRAGGELFF.

This clonotype was seen a few times. This rearrangement joins TRBV28 to TRBJ2-2; D perhaps matches TRBD2 (6 bases). Trimming left V 6 bases short and J 6 bases short, with 8 bases between. Germline V gene data show CDR1 as MDHEN and CDR2 as SYDVKM. The CDR3 is made up of 12 amino acids. The CDR3 nucleotides read TGTGCCAGCAGAAGGAGGGCCGGGGAGCTGTTTTTT. Translated: CASRRRAGELFF.

This clonotype was picked up many times. This sequence joins TRBV28 and TRBJ2-7, with D uncertain. Germline loops: CDR1 MDHEN, CDR2 SYDVKM. Trimming pared 6 bases from V and 4 bases from J, leaving 7 bases between. This CDR3 region has 11 residues. The CDR3 sequence: CASRSRYEQYF. CDR3 nucleotide sequence: TGTGCCAGCAGAAGTAGGTACGAGCAGTACTTC. Supplemented by reference TRBV28 and TRBJ2-7, the full variable domain reads DVKVTQSSRYLVKRTGEKVFLECVQDMDHENMFWYRQDPGLGLRLIYFSYDVKMKEKGDIPEGYSVSREKKERFSLILESASTNQTSMYLCASRSRYEQYFGPGTRLTVT.

This clonotype was detected many times. The DNA of the CDR3 is TGTGCCAGCAGTTCCCCGGCCCTCAGACAGACCTACGAGCAGTACTTC. Protein: CASSSPALRQTYEQYF. The rearrangement uses TRBV28 and TRBJ2-7; perhaps TRBD1 as D (5 bases). The CDR3 totals 16 residues. Trimming cost V 4 bases and J 2 bases, with 18 bases left between them. CDR1 is MDHEN and CDR2 is SYDVKM in the germline V gene.

The sample holds many counts of this clonotype. The chain is built from TRBV23-1 and TRBJ2-2; D perhaps matches TRBD2 (7 bases). TRBV23-1 is treated as an ORF (open reading frame) with a function not yet certain. The CDR3 extends over 16 amino acids. The V gene lost 4 bases and the J gene lost 5 bases, with 17 bases spanning the gap. The CDR3 loop is CASSPLGGPYTGELFF. The CDR3, as DNA: TGCGCCAGCAGTCCCCTGGGGGGGCCGTATACCGGGGAGCTGTTTTTT.

This clonotype was detected a few times. This sequence joins TRBV29-1 and TRBJ2-3; 8 positions agree with TRBD2. V lost 0 bases to trimming and J lost 10 bases; unmatched junction nucleotides: 15. The CDR3 sequence is 16 residues long. CDR1 and CDR2 from the germline V gene are SQVTM and ANQGSEA. In DNA, the CDR3 is TGCAGCGTTGAAGACTACTCGGGACTAGGAAGGGGCTCGCAGTATTTT. Protein sequence: CSVEDYSGLGRGSQYF.

V usage is TRBV28 and J usage is TRBJ2-7; D is possibly TRBD1 or TRBD2 (6 bases each). This CDR3 region has 14 residues. V lost 6 bases and J 7 bases, leaving 19 bases between the germline ends. The germline gives CDR1 MDHEN, CDR2 SYDVKM. The CDR3 nucleotides are TGTGCCAGCAGAAGGAGGGACACCCCTCGGGAGCAGTACTTC. Translated: CASRRRDTPREQYF. The full variable domain, with the rest looked up from reference TRBV28 and TRBJ2-7, is DVKVTQSSRYLVKRTGEKVFLECVQDMDHENMFWYRQDPGLGLRLIYFSYDVKMKEKGDIPEGYSVSREKKERFSLILESASTNQTSMYLCASRRRDTPREQYFGPGTRLTVT.

This clonotype was seen many times. CDR3 sequence reads: CSAREGGGRDTQYF. For the CDR3, the DNA is TGCAGTGCTAGAGAGGGCGGCGGAAGGGATACGCAGTATTTT. This chain uses TRBV20-1 with TRBJ2-3; D not certain. The CDR3 runs 14 residues. Germline assignment: CDR1 DFQATT and CDR2 SNEGSKA (reference sequence). V dropped 0 bases and J dropped 6 bases, with 13 bases sitting between them.

The chain combines TRBV5-1 with TRBJ2-3, with D uncertain. The CDR3 covers 16 residues. V lost 1 base and J 0 bases, leaving 12 bases between the germline ends. The germline CDR1 and CDR2 sequences are SGHRS and YFSETQ. The CDR3 loop reads CASSLSSGPSTDTQYF. CDR3 DNA: TGCGCCAGCAGCTTGTCGTCCGGCCCTAGCACAGATACGCAGTATTTT.

This clonotype rates as medium-sized (0.01 to 0.1%). J is TRBJ2-1 and V is TRBV29-1; maybe TRBD2 (5 bases). The CDR3 consists of 12 residues. Germline V lookup: CDR1 SQVTM, CDR2 ANQGSEA. Trimming cost V 3 bases and J 8 bases, with 11 bases left between them. CDR3 nucleotides: TGCAGCGTTGACTGGGGAGTAGATGAGCAGTTCTTC. Its protein product is CSVDWGVDEQFF.

This clonotype has ten or more counts. The chain joins TRBV6-2 or TRBV6-3 to TRBJ2-5, with TRBD1 matching over 10 bases. The length of the CDR3 is 18 residues. The germline gives CDR1 MNHEY, CDR2 SVGEGT. Trimming removed 0 bases from V and 4 bases from J; junction bases left unmatched: 11. DNA for the CDR3: TGTGCCAGCAGTTACTCCGGGTCCTCGGGACAGGGGCGAGAGACCCAGTACTTC. It specifies CASSYSGSSGQGRETQYF.

This clonotype was counted a few times. Likely a read error: the CDR3 ends without its conserved phenylalanine or tryptophan. The V and J genes are TRBV20-1 and TRBJ2-6; 12 bases are a match to TRBD2. This CDR3 has 17 residues. With 1 base clipped from V and 4 bases from J, the junction kept 5 bases outside the gene matches. Per germline, CDR1 DFQATT and CDR2 SNEGSKA (reference sequence). The CDR3 here is CSARVASGRAGANVLTS. The CDR3 coding sequence is TGCAGTGCTAGAGTAGCTAGCGGGAGGGCAGGGGCCAACGTCCTGACTTCC.

The rearrangement uses TRBV4-2 and TRBJ2-2, with TRBD1 matching 9 bases. The CDR3 consists of 15 residues. The junction had 5 bases not matched to a gene; V was cut back by 4 bases and J by 5 bases. Germline CDR1 reads LGHNA; CDR2 reads YNFKEQ. Written as DNA, the CDR3 is TGTGCCAGCAGCCCCCCGGGACAGGGAACCGGGGAGCTGTTTTTT. This sequence encodes CASSPPGQGTGELFF.

This clonotype was observed a few times. The chain employs TRBV4-1 and TRBJ2-3, with a tentative D call TRBD2 (5 bases). Deletions cut 0 bases from V and 2 bases from J, with 9 bases between. The CDR3 has 15 amino acids. Germline CDR1 is MGHRA and CDR2 is YSYEKL. Here the CDR3 reads CASSQEKRVTDTQYF. In DNA, the CDR3 is TGCGCCAGCAGCCAAGAGAAGAGGGTCACAGATACGCAGTATTTT.

There are many counts of this clonotype. This rearrangement joins TRBV7-2 to TRBJ1-5; a weak D match, TRBD1 (6 bases). The V end lost 4 bases, the J end lost 10 bases, and 14 bases lay between the germline ends. Germline-derived CDR1 and CDR2 are SGHTA and FQGNSA. This CDR3 region has 13 residues. CDR3 sequence reads: CASSSIQTGPQHF. The CDR3 DNA sequence: TGTGCCAGCAGCTCAATTCAGACAGGACCCCAGCATTTT. Full variable domain (outside the CDR3, taken from reference TRBV7-2 and TRBJ1-5): GAGVSQSPSNKVTEKGKDVELRCDPISGHTALYWYRQSLGQGLEFLIYFQGNSAPDKSGLPSDRFSAERTGGSVSTLTIQRTQQEDSAVYLCASSSIQTGPQHFGDGTRLSIL.

In this sample, this clonotype turned up a few times. The DNA of the CDR3 is TGTGCCAGCAGTTCTAACCCCAGGGTGTCCCAAGAGACCCAGTACTTC. Protein product: CASSSNPRVSQETQYF. This chain connects TRBV28 to TRBJ2-5; D is possibly TRBD1 (5 bases). Germline-derived CDR1 and CDR2 are MDHEN and SYDVKM. The CDR3 covers 16 residues. V was clipped by 4 bases and J by 1 base, with 16 bases between them.

This clonotype has ten or more counts. The V call is TRBV6-1, the J call TRBJ2-5, with TRBD2 matching over 11 bases. Trimming at V came to 7 bases and at J to 5 bases, leaving 6 bases not matched to a gene. The germline CDR1 and CDR2 sequences are MNHNS and SASEGT. CDR3 length: 14 residues. This CDR3 reads CASTLLAGAETQYF. CDR3 coding DNA: TGTGCCAGCACCTTACTAGCGGGAGCTGAGACCCAGTACTTC.

This clonotype showed up many times. This chain connects TRBV7-2 to TRBJ2-7; 11 nucleotides align to TRBD2. The germline CDR1 and CDR2 sequences are SGHTA and FQGNSA. The CDR3 is made up of 17 amino acids. Trimming cost V 4 bases and J 5 bases; bases outside gene matches: 13. The CDR3 coding sequence is TGTGCCAGCAGCTCTCGACTAGCGGGGCTTCCCAGGGACGAGCAGTACTTC. Its translation: CASSSRLAGLPRDEQYF.

This clonotype occurred many times. The chain joins TRBV20-1 to TRBJ2-1; D uncertain. V dropped 3 bases and J dropped 6 bases, with 6 bases sitting between them. The CDR3 is 11 amino acids. Germline V gene sequence: CDR1 DFQATT, CDR2 SNEGSKA (reference sequence). CDR3 residues: CSASSPNEQFF. The CDR3 nucleotides are TGCAGTGCTAGTTCTCCCAATGAGCAGTTCTTC.